Described below is a single TCR beta chain sequence and its context. Its antigen is currently unknown. The sample is drawn from a study of vaccination effects on CD4 cells after COVID-19. Data came from immunoSEQ multiplex PCR; TCRdb stores just in-frame clones and leaves some out. The table lists around 66,000 clones, around 74% of them singletons. Germline CDR1 SGHTA, CDR2 FQGNSA. This CDR3 contains 18 residues. Losses at the gene ends were 2 bases for V and 7 bases for J; bases not matched to a gene: 17. Following an approximately eleven-day culture, CD4+ T cells were purified. Participants each got two BNT162b2 or mRNA-1273 vaccine doses. Days 3 and 7 saw half the medium replaced with IL-2 medium.

Material: CD4+ T cells from PBMCs cultured without peptide, obtained after COVID-19 vaccination. The receptor comes from a human donor who received a COVID-19 vaccine. The J gene is TRBJ2-5, the V gene TRBV7-2; 9 bases are a match to TRBD2. The CDR3 DNA follows: TGTGCCAGCAGCTTAAAAATGGCGGGCGGGGGGGCCAGTGGGACCCAGTACTTC. It encodes CASSLKMAGGGASGTQYF.